The clone carrying this TCR beta chain has more than one count but fewer than ten. Its antigen is not identified. Next came a second PCR, run for about 6 to 12 cycles, which used a sample-barcoded 5' primer along with a J-beta primer mix. TCRdb redid the calling of the 5' RACE reads with MiXCR, one entry per CDR3 protein. This repertoire shows 1.5 million to 2 million distinct CDR3 sequences, 25% to 30% found once; its top ten account for less than 9.5%. This sample was taken from a study of blood T cells in healthy people across ages. Per sample, extraction of total RNA gave at least 5.5 micrograms in every case. The study, taken as a whole, reports: Strongly correlated with naive T cell percentage was TCR beta diversity. Not knowing donor CMV status may have confounded expanded clonotype changes.

The sample comprised blood. The receptor comes from a woman aged 25 to 39 in good health.

CDR3 sequence (DNA): TGTGCCACCAGCAGTGATCTCATGGTTGGAGAGACCCAGTACTTC. It encodes CATSSDLMVGETQYF. The chain has TRBV15 and TRBJ2-5; the D is unclear. Germline V CDR1 and CDR2: LNHNV, YYDKDF (reference sequence). The CDR3 contains 15 residues. V was shortened by 3 bases and J by 4 bases, with 15 bases between the two germline ends.